This T cell receptor beta chain was identified in a study of blood T cells in healthy people across ages (dated by TCRdb to 2013 to 2016). In the study overall: Template switching captured roughly one uniquely barcoded TCR beta cDNA molecule per two T cells in model experiments. The study analyzed two additional independent replicas of 1 million unique cDNA reads from the same blood draw for two donors, one aged 18 to 30 and one aged 80 or older. Four age groups were formed from the donors: young (average 16 years), middle-aged (around 37), aged (around 62) and long-lived (less than 85). Using deep sequencing normalized with unique cDNA molecular identifiers, the study measured how TCR beta repertoire diversity changes with age. To avoid experimental bias, donors of different ages were distributed randomly across sequencing lanes. Paper-wide results and their limitations: The long-lived group showed more naive CD4+ T cells, fewer expanded clones and increased TCR diversity than the aged group, suggesting age selection. As age increased, observed TCR beta diversity per million T cells dropped in a roughly linear way, and a significant reduction was already evident by age around 41. There was a strong correlation between observed TCR beta diversity and the percentage of naive T cells measured by flow cytometry. Since profiling was done on bulk unsorted PBMCs, naive and antigen-experienced compartments could not be conclusively compared. Total diversity estimates from one million sequenced T cells were considered lower bounds and underestimates. The CMV infection status of donors was not known, potentially confounding age-related changes in expanded clonotypes.

Receptors were amplified or captured by 5' RACE. Sequencing was carried out with an Illumina HiSeq 2500. The second PCR ran for about 6 to 11 cycles and used a J-beta primer mix along with a sample-barcoded 5' primer. Each TCR beta cDNA molecule received a unique molecular identifier from a template-switch 5' adaptor carrying 12 random nucleotides. Each sample yielded at least 2.5 million CDR3-containing paired-end reads. The Mint cDNA synthesis kit, primed by a TRBC-specific oligonucleotide, was used to synthesize first-strand cDNA from all RNA. All cDNA was treated with uracil-DNA glycosylase and then went through a first 18-cycle PCR with the universal primers M1SS and BC2_uni_R. Per the source publication's procedure: Normalization of each sample was performed by random selection of 1 million high-quality reads, each carrying a distinct molecular identifier. Reads sharing molecular identifiers were discarded rather than binned into consensus sequences. MiTCR, set to a Q25 quality threshold and the strictest error-elimination algorithm, was used for CDR3 identification, clonotype clustering and error correction. A nonparametric unseen species model using Euler transformation provided a lower-bound estimate of total TCR beta diversity. TCRdb passed the public sequencing reads through fastp at Q25 and MiXCR, retaining productive beta sequences. All rows with the same CDR3 protein become a single entry with the most common DNA and genes. The V and J calls follow TCRdb's processing rather than the paper's. This sample holds approximately 800,000 distinct CDR3 sequences; about 56% were observed only once. Together, the top ten hold around 24% of the sample.

Systemically healthy Caucasian individuals from Russia, around 38 in total and aged 6 to 90 years, were included as donors. Each donor gave around 9 milliliters of peripheral blood, collected into EDTA-treated Vacutainer tubes. Ficoll-Paque density-gradient centrifugation was used to isolate PBMCs, with at least 7 million per sample. Total RNA, at least 6 micrograms per sample, was extracted from PBMCs with Trizol reagent. For every donor, an aliquot of PBMCs went through flow cytometry to measure the percentages of naive CD45RAhigh/CD27high T cells. CDR1 SGHTA and CDR2 FQGNSA were looked up in the germline V gene. The V end loses 3 bases and the J end loses 0 bases, and a stretch of 18 bases separates them. Including the terminal cysteine and phenylalanine, the CDR3 comprises 18 residues. Only the CDR3 DNA stays, 54 bases, in frame from base 1. Turning to this clonotype: Its antigen is currently not known. The input lacks base qualities; no much larger clone sits a single base away.

The specimen was blood. This TCR was sampled from a man in his forties in good health. The chain was built from TRBV7-2 and TRBJ1-5; the D gene cannot be resolved reliably. In nucleotides, the sequence is TGTGCCAGCAGCTTGGGTCCTGGGGAAGGTTATAGCAATCAGCCCCAGCATTTT. It is translated as CASSLGPGEGYSNQPQHF. Reference TRBV7-2 and TRBJ1-5 genes cover what lies past the CDR3, so the full variable domain is GAGVSQSPSNKVTEKGKDVELRCDPISGHTALYWYRQSLGQGLEFLIYFQGNSAPDKSGLPSDRFSAERTGGSVSTLTIQRTQQEDSAVYLCASSLGPGEGYSNQPQHFGDGTRLSIL.